This TCR beta chain originates from a study of shared clonotypes between healthy human individuals. Study-wide background: A donor's plate count was three for CD4 naive and three for CD4 memory; CD8 naive had two and CD8 memory one.

Assay: immunoSEQ multiplex PCR; the TCRdb copy retains only in-frame clones and omits some. This table has about 700,000 clones, around 67% appearing once. Study results and caveats: A generally larger estimated richness was seen in naive subsets than in memory subsets. The study found about 5% of naive CD4 clonotypes shared across a handful of donors.

As regards this clone: The antigen is unknown.

What was sequenced was memory CD4+ T cells sorted from blood. As to subset: CD45RA-negative fraction. This clonotype was obtained from a woman aged 30 to 39 in good health.

For the CDR3, the DNA is TGTGCCAGCAGTCCGATCCGGGCAGCGGGAGGTAACATTCAGTACTTC. Encoded protein: CASSPIRAAGGNIQYF. The chain is built from TRBV27 and TRBJ2-4; 9 nucleotides align to TRBD2. V lost 5 bases to trimming and J lost 7 bases; unmatched junction nucleotides: 12. The CDR3 runs 16 residues. The germline V gene encodes CDR1 MNHEY and CDR2 SMNVEV (reference sequence).